The clone carrying this T cell receptor (beta chain) has just a few counts. The antigen is unknown. The data derive from a study of T cells in Graves' hyperthyroidism and ophthalmopathy. Study overall: Specimen type is peripheral blood, collected at initial diagnosis prior to any treatment.

Notes on the study in general: The model made its ophthalmopathy prediction, and onset followed a median about 6.8 months later.

Amplification yielded TCR beta CDR3 regions, with RNA transcripts as the source. TCR CDR3 regions were first amplified by RT-PCR with HTBI primers. TCRdb used MiXCR to reprocess the multiplex PCR reads, holding one entry per CDR3 protein. The sample has around 610,000 distinct CDR3 sequences, roughly 15% seen once. Trimming took off 7 bases at V and 5 bases at J, with 14 bases between the two ends. The CDR3 sequence is 14 residues long. Germline CDR1 reads MDHEN; CDR2 reads SYDVKM. The V gene is TRBV28, the J gene TRBJ1-4; D is ambiguous. This clonotype was obtained from a middle-aged woman with Graves' ophthalmopathy. The sequenced sample was blood. In nucleotides, the CDR3 is TGTGCCAGCATGTACGGCAACGAGAATGAAAAACTGTTTTTT. The encoded protein is CASMYGNENEKLFF.